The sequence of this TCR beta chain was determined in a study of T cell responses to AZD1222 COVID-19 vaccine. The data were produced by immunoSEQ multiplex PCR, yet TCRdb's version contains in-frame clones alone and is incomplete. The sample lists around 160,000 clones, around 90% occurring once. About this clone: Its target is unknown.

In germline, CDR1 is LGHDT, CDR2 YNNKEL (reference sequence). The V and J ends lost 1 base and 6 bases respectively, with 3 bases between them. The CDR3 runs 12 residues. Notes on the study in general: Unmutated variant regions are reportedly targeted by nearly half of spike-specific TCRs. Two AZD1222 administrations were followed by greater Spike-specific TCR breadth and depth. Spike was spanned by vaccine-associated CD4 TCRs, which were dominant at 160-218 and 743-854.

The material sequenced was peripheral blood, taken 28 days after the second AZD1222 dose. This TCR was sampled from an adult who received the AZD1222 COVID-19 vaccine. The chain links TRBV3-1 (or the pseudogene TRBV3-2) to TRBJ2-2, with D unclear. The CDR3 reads CASSQVSGELFF. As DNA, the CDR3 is TGTGCCAGCAGCCAAGTATCCGGGGAGCTGTTTTTT.